These 15 T cell receptor beta chains came from one sample sequenced in a study of beta chain features in type 1 diabetes. Expressed TCRB transcripts were sequenced because the isolated RNA had all been reverse transcribed beforehand. The data were produced by immunoSEQ multiplex PCR, yet TCRdb's version contains in-frame clones alone and is incomplete. The sample holds almost 350,000 clones, 20% seen once. The sequenced sample consisted of naive CD4+ T cells from blood. The receptor set was obtained from a woman between 18 and 30 years old in good health.

The sample holds a few counts of this clone. V usage is TRBV4-2 and J usage is TRBJ2-2, with D maybe TRBD2 (6 bases). CDR1 and CDR2 from the germline V gene are LGHNA and YNFKEQ. The CDR3 is 16 residues long. V was trimmed by 4 bases and J by 2 bases, leaving 14 bases between them. The CDR3 DNA reads as TGTGCCAGCAGCCCGCCGGGCGGGGCAAACACCGGGGAGCTGTTTTTT. This encodes CASSPPGGANTGELFF.

V is TRBV5-1 and J is TRBJ2-7, with D hard to call. Trimming took 0 bases from V and 6 from J, leaving 10 bases between them. CDR1 is SGHRS and CDR2 is YFSETQ in the germline V gene. The CDR3 consists of 13 residues. CDR3 nucleotide sequence: TGCGCCAGCAGCTTGGATGGAGCGCGCGAGCAGTACTTC. This sequence encodes CASSLDGAREQYF. Looking up the rest from reference TRBV5-1 and TRBJ2-7 gives the full variable domain: KAGVTQTPRYLIKTRGQQVTLSCSPISGHRSVSWYQQTPGQGLQFLFEYFSETQRNKGNFPGRFSGRQFSNSRSEMNVSTLELGDSALYLCASSLDGAREQYFGPGTRLTVT.

The chain recombines TRBV5-1 with TRBJ1-4; TRBD1 aligns across 10 bases. This CDR3 has 14 residues. The ends lost 0 bases at V and 7 bases at J; junction bases unmatched: 0. Germline V gene data show CDR1 as SGHRS and CDR2 as YFSETQ. CDR3 coding DNA: TGCGCCAGCAGCTTGGGGACAGGGGGTGAAAAACTGTTTTTT. The encoded protein is CASSLGTGGEKLFF. The entire variable domain, with the rest obtained from reference TRBV5-1 and TRBJ1-4, is as follows: KAGVTQTPRYLIKTRGQQVTLSCSPISGHRSVSWYQQTPGQGLQFLFEYFSETQRNKGNFPGRFSGRQFSNSRSEMNVSTLELGDSALYLCASSLGTGGEKLFFGSGTQLSVL.

The chain links TRBV29-1 to TRBJ2-7, with TRBD2 matching over 7 bases. The CDR3 length is 14 residues. The germline V gene encodes CDR1 SQVTM and CDR2 ANQGSEA. V lost 0 bases, J lost 3 bases, and 5 bases stayed unmatched. CDR3 DNA: TGCAGCGTTGAAGATCGGGGCGGGAGCTACGAGCAGTACTTC. Protein sequence: CSVEDRGGSYEQYF.

Turning to this clone: The sample carries other DNA sequences with the same CDR3. CDR3 in amino acids: CASSPPSSYEQYF. DNA of the CDR3: TGTGCCAGCTCACCCCCGAGCTCCTACGAGCAGTACTTC. This rearrangement joins TRBV18 to TRBJ2-7; D ambiguous. The CDR3 sequence is 13 residues long. Germline lookup yields CDR1 KGHSH and CDR2 LQKENI. Trimming pared 3 bases from V and 0 bases from J, leaving 6 bases between.

This clone was counted only a few times. The rearrangement uses TRBV29-1 and TRBJ2-6; the D gene is possibly TRBD1 (5 bases). V lost 6 bases, J lost 2 bases, and 8 bases lay in between. The V gene's germline CDR1 is SQVTM and CDR2 ANQGSEA. The CDR3 has 13 residues. Here the CDR3 DNA reads TGCAGCGTACCAGGGACTGGGGCCAACGTCCTGACTTTC. This codes for CSVPGTGANVLTF.

V and J are TRBV5-1 and TRBJ1-1; D is possibly TRBD1 (6 bases). CDR3 length: 15 residues. Germline V CDR1 and CDR2: SGHRS, YFSETQ. The V gene lost 0 bases and the J gene lost 0 bases, with 9 bases spanning the gap. The CDR3 DNA reads as TGCGCCAGCAGCTTGGACAGGGCCATGAACACTGAAGCTTTCTTT. It yields the protein CASSLDRAMNTEAFF.

This clone was detected a few times. The chain carries TRBV15 and TRBJ2-2; perhaps TRBD2 as D (5 bases). Germline V CDR1 and CDR2: LNHNV, YYDKDF (reference sequence). The CDR3 extends over 15 amino acids. Trimming pared 5 bases from V and 5 bases from J, leaving 15 bases between. CDR3 coding DNA: TGTGCCACCAGCTCCTCCCTCGGGGAAACCGGGGAGCTGTTTTTT. It yields the protein CATSSSLGETGELFF.

The rearrangement links TRBV5-1 to TRBJ2-3; 7 nucleotides agree with TRBD1. CDR1 SGHRS and CDR2 YFSETQ come from the germline V gene. V trimming: 4 bases; J trimming: 0 bases; junction bases outside the gene matches: 5. The CDR3 spans 15 residues. This CDR3 is CASSLRQGSTDTQYF. CDR3 bases: TGCGCCAGCAGCCTGCGACAGGGAAGCACAGATACGCAGTATTTT.

This chain links TRBV9 with TRBJ1-2, with 7 bases fitting TRBD1. Germline CDR1 SGDLS, CDR2 YYNGEE. The CDR3 is 14 amino acids. Losses at the gene ends were 4 bases for V and 4 bases for J; bases not matched to a gene: 7. CDR3 in amino acids: CASSLDRDFYGYTF. In nucleotides, the CDR3 is TGTGCCAGCAGCCTCGACAGGGATTTCTATGGCTACACCTTC.

The chain combines TRBV6-6 with TRBJ2-7; TRBD2 might be the D (6 bases). The CDR3 is 15 residues long. Trimming shortened V by 5 bases and J by 3 bases, and 17 bases separated the two germline ends. Germline V CDR1 and CDR2: MNHNY, SVGAGI (reference sequence). Here the CDR3 DNA reads TGTGCCAGCAGTCGACGGGACTCCTCACACTACGAGCAGTACTTC. Translated: CASSRRDSSHYEQYF.

This clone was observed a handful of times. The rearrangement joins TRBV7-9 to TRBJ1-6; no clear D gene. V was trimmed by 7 bases and J by 7 bases, leaving 17 bases between them. This CDR3 spans 15 amino acids. From germline, CDR1 is SEHNR and CDR2 FQNEAQ (reference sequence). CDR3 amino acids: CASTLGYRSNSPLHF. DNA for the CDR3: TGTGCCAGCACCCTTGGCTACAGATCCAATTCACCCCTCCACTTT.

In this sample, this clone turned up a few times. The chain recombines TRBV7-9 with TRBJ2-3; the match to TRBD2 covers 8 bases. Germline V CDR1 and CDR2: SEHNR, FQNEAQ (reference sequence). This CDR3 has 17 residues. The J segment lost 6 bases and the V segment lost 6 bases, leaving 17 bases of the junction unmatched. The CDR3 region has the DNA TGTGCCAGCAGTAAGGGTCTAGCGGGCCTTCCGGGGGATACGCAGTATTTT. Protein product: CASSKGLAGLPGDTQYF.

The sample holds a few counts of this clone. The rearrangement uses TRBV9 and TRBJ2-1, with 9 nucleotides matching TRBD2. Germline CDR1 and CDR2: SGDLS and YYNGEE. V lost 2 bases, J lost 8 bases, and 8 bases stayed unmatched. There are 15 residues in the CDR3. The CDR3: CASSVSPAGGYEQFF. The CDR3 nucleotides read TGTGCCAGCAGCGTCTCACCAGCGGGAGGCTATGAGCAGTTCTTC.

This clone was observed a few times. This chain uses TRBV25-1 with TRBJ1-4; 7 bases are shared with TRBD1. After removal of 5 bases from V and 8 bases from J, the junction contained 5 bases not matched to a gene. This CDR3 contains 13 residues. Germline V CDR1 and CDR2: MGHDK, SYGVNS. CDR3 in amino acids: CASSMTGSEKLFF. The CDR3 DNA is TGTGCCAGCAGTATGACAGGGTCCGAAAAACTGTTTTTT.